The T cell receptor (beta chain) described here comes from a study of human T cells and chemical hapten exposure. Study context: Reading of the patch tests, which applied 0.01% DPC to the upper back, occurred at 6 days.

Time point of the sample: pre-sensitization, week 0. Treatment: therapeutic diphenylcyclopropenone sensitization with weekly scalp DPC. TCRdb re-analysed the RACE reads in MiXCR, keeping a single row per CDR3 protein. The table has about 110,000 distinct CDR3 sequences, 9% to 15% seen once. The CDR3 runs 13 residues. Looked up from germline, CDR1 is SGHVS and CDR2 is FNYEAQ. V dropped 1 base and J dropped 4 bases, with 5 bases sitting between them. The chain recombines TRBV7-6 with TRBJ1-5; D remains unclear. The source of this sequence is a woman aged 45-65 years with alopecia areata. Some clones in this sample may be carry-over from other donors' samples. Specimen: whole blood, collected in connection with sensitization to the hapten diphenylcyclopropenone (DPC). The CDR3 region has the DNA TGTGCCAGCAGCTTAGACGTGAATCAGCCCCAGCATTTT. This translates into CASSLDVNQPQHF.